This TCR beta chain emerged from a study of T cells expressing NK-cell markers. The overall study: It was from sorted CD3+CD56+NKG2C+, CD3+CD56+NKG2C- and CD3+CD56-NKG2C+ T cells that TCR beta repertoires came. Among eight sequenced donors, seven carried HCMV seropositivity while one was seronegative.

TCRdb re-called the 5' RACE reads, yielding one record per CDR3 amino acid sequence without DNA. The sample yields some 300,000 distinct CDR3 sequences, of which the top ten take up approximately 0.39%. Remarks on this clonotype: The antigen is not known.

Study observations and caveats: Dominant NKG2C+ clonotypes were found to form roughly 1.0-7.0% of CD8+ T cells in more than five donors.

Germline V gene sequence: CDR1 LNHNV, CDR2 YYDKDF (reference sequence). CDR3 length equals 15 residues. The sample comprised blood T cells: a sorted CD56 or NKG2C T cell subset, CD4+ or CD8+ T cells, or bulk PBMC T cells (not recorded which). The genes are TRBV15 and TRBJ1-1. This TCR came from a man aged 18-30 years in good health. CDR3 sequence reads: CATSRGSRAELEAFF.